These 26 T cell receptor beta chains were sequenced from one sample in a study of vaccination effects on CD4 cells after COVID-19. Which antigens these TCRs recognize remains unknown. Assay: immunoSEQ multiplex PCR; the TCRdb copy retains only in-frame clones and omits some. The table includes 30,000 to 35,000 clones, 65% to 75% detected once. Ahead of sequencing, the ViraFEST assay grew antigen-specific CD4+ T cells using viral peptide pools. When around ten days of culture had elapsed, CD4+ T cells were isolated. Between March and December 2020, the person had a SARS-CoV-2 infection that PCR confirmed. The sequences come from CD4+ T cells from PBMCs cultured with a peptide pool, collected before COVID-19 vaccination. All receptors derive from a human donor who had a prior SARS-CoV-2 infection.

CDR3 residues: CASSMNLRQETQYF. As DNA, the CDR3 is TGTGCCAGTAGTATGAACCTCCGCCAAGAGACCCAGTACTTC. V gene TRBV19 combines with J gene TRBJ2-5; unclear D gene. Germline assignment: CDR1 LNHDA and CDR2 SQIVND (reference sequence). This CDR3 is 14 amino acids long. The V gene lost 3 bases and the J gene lost 1 base, with 9 bases spanning the gap.

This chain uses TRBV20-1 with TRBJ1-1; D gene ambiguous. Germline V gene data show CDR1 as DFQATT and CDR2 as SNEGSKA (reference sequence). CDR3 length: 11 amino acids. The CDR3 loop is CSLIPTRVAFF. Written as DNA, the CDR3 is TGCAGCCTTATACCCACGCGGGTCGCTTTCTTT.

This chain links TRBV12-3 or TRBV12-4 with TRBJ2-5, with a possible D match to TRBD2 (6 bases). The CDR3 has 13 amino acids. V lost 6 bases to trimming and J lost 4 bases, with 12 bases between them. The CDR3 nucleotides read TGTGCCAGCAGCCGGGACTTGGCAGAGACCCAGTACTTC. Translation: CASSRDLAETQYF.

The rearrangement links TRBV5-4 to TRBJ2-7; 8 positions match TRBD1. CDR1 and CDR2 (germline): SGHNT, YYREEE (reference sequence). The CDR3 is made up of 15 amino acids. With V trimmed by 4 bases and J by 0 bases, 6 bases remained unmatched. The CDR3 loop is CASSQTGGSSYEQYF. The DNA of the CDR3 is TGTGCCAGCAGCCAAACAGGGGGGAGCTCCTACGAGCAGTACTTC.

CDR3: CSAERSYEQYF. CDR3 coding DNA: TGCAGTGCCGAAAGATCCTACGAGCAGTACTTC. The genes are TRBV20-1 and TRBJ2-7; D is unresolved. Germline V gene data show CDR1 as DFQATT and CDR2 as SNEGSKA (reference sequence). Trimming pared 6 bases from V and 1 base from J, leaving 7 bases between. The CDR3 covers 11 residues.

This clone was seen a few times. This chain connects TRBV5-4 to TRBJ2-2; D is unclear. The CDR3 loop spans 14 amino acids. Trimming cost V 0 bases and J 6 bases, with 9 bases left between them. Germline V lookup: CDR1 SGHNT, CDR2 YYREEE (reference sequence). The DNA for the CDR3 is TGTGCCAGCAGCTTGGGGTTTGGGGCCGGGGAGCTGTTTTTT. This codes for CASSLGFGAGELFF.

The chain's CDR3 is CASSSGQGAFGELFF. The CDR3 coding sequence is TGCGCCAGCAGCTCCGGACAGGGGGCGTTTGGGGAGCTGTTTTTT. The V and J genes are TRBV5-1 and TRBJ2-2, with 11 bases matching TRBD1. V shed 3 bases and J 8 bases; nucleotides not matched to a gene: 6. CDR1 SGHRS and CDR2 YFSETQ come from the germline V gene. This CDR3 spans 15 amino acids.

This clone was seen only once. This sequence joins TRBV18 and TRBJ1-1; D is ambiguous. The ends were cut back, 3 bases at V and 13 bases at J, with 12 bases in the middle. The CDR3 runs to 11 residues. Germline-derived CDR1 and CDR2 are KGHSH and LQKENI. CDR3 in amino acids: CASSPGEVGFF. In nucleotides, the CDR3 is TGTGCCAGCTCACCCGGAGAGGTTGGTTTCTTT.

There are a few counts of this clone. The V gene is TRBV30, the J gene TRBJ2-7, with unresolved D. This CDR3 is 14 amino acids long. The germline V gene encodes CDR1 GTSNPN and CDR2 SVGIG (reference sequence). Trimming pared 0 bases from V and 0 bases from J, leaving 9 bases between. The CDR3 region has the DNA TGTGCCTGGAGTGTAGTTCCCAGCTCCTACGAGCAGTACTTC. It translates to CAWSVVPSSYEQYF. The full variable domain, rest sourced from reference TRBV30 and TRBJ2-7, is SQTIHQWPATLVQPVGSPLSLECTVEGTSNPNLYWYRQAAGRGLQLLFYSVGIGQISSEVPQNLSASRPQDRQFILSSKKLLLSDSGFYLCAWSVVPSSYEQYFGPGTRLTVT.

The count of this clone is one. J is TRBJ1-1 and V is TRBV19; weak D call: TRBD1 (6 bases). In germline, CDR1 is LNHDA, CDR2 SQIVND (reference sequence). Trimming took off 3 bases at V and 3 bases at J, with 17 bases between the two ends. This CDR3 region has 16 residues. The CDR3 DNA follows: TGTGCCAGTAGTATGGGGGGCGGGGGGCCTCACACTGAAGCTTTCTTT. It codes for CASSMGGGGPHTEAFF.

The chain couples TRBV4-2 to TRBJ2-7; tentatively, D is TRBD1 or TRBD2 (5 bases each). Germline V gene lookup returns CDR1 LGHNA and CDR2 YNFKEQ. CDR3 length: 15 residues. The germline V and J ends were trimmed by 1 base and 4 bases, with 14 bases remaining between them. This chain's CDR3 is CASSQVGSGSYEQYF. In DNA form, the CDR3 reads TGTGCCAGCAGCCAAGTAGGGTCAGGGAGTTACGAGCAGTACTTC.

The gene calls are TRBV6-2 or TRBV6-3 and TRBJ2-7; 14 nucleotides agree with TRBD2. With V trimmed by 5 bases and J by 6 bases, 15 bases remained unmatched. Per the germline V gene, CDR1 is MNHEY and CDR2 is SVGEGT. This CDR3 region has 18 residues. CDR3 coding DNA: TGTGCCAGCAGTGACCGACCTGGGACTAGCGGGAGAAGGAGCGAGCAGTACTTC. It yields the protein CASSDRPGTSGRRSEQYF.

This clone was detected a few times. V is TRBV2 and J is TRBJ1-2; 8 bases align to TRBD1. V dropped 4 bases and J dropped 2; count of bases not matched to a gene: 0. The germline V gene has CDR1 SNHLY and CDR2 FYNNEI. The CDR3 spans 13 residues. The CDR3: CASSGDRNYGYTF. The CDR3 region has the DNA TGTGCCAGCAGTGGGGACAGGAACTATGGCTACACCTTC. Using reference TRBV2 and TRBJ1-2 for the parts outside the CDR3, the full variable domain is EPEVTQTPSHQVTQMGQEVILRCVPISNHLYFYWYRQILGQKVEFLVSFYNNEISEKSEIFDDQFSVERPDGSNFTLKIRSTKLEDSAMYFCASSGDRNYGYTFGSGTRLTVV.

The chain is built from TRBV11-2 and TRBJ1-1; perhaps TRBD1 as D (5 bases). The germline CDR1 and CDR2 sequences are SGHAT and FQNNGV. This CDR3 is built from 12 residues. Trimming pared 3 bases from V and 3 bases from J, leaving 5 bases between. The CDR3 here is CASSLTDTEAFF. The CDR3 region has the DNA TGTGCCAGCAGCTTGACAGACACTGAAGCTTTCTTT. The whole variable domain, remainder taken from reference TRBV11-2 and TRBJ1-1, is EAGVAQSPRYKIIEKRQSVAFWCNPISGHATLYWYQQILGQGPKLLIQFQNNGVVDDSQLPKDRFSAERLKGVDSTLKIQPAKLEDSAVYLCASSLTDTEAFFGQGTRLTVV.

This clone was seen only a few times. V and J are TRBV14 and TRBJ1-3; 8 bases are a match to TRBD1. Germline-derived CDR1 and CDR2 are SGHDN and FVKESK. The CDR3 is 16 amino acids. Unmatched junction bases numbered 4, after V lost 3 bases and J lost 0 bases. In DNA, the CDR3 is TGTGCCAGCAGCCAGGACAGGGAGAGCTCTGGAAACACCATATATTTT. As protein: CASSQDRESSGNTIYF.

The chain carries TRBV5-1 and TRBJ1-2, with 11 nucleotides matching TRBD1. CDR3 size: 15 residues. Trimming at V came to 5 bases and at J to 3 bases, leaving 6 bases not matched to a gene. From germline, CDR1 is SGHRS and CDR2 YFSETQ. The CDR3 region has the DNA TGCGCCAGCAGATACGGACAGGGGGCACACTATGGCTACACCTTC. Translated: CASRYGQGAHYGYTF.

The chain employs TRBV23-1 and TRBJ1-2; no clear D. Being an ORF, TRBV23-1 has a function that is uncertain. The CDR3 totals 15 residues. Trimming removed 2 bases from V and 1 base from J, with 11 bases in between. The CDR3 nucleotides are TGCGCCAGCAGTCAAAGAAAGCAACTTAACTATGGCTACACCTTC. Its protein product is CASSQRKQLNYGYTF.

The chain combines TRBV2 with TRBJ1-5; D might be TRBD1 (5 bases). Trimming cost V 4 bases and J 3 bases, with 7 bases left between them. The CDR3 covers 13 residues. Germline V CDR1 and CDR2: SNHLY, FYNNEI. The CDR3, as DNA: TGTGCCAGCAGTGGGGACTTCAATCAGCCCCAGCATTTT. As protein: CASSGDFNQPQHF.

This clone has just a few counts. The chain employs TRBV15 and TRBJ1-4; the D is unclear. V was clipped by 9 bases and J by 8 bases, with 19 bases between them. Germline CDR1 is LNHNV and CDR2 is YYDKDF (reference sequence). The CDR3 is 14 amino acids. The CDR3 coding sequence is TGTGCCACAGTCGGCGAATCGTCCGGGGAAAAACTGTTTTTT. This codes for CATVGESSGEKLFF.

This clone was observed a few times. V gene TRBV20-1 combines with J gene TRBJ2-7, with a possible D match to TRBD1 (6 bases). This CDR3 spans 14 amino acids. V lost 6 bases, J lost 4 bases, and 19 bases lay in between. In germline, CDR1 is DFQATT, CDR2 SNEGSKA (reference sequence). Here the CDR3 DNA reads TGCAGTGCCAGTGGTACAGGGATAGGATACGAGCAGTACTTC. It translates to CSASGTGIGYEQYF.

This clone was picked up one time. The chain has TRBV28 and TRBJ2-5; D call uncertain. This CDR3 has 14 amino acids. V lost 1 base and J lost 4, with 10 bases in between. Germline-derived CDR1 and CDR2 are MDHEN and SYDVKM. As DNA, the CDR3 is TGTGCCAGCAGTTTATTCAAAACTGGAGAGACCCAGTACTTC. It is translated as CASSLFKTGETQYF.

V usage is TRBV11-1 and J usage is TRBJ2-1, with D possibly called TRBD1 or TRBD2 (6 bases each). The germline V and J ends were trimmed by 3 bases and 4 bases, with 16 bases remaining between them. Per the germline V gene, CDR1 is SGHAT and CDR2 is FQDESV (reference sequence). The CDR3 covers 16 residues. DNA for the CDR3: TGTGCCAGCAGCTTGATGGGGGGCGGAAGTTACAATGAGCAGTTCTTC. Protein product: CASSLMGGGSYNEQFF.

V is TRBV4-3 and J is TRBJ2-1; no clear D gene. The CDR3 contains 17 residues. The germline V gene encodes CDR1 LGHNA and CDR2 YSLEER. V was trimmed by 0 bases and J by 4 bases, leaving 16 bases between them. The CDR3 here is CASSQDLGPISYNEQFF. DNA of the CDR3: TGCGCCAGCAGCCAAGATTTAGGGCCCATCTCTTACAATGAGCAGTTCTTC.

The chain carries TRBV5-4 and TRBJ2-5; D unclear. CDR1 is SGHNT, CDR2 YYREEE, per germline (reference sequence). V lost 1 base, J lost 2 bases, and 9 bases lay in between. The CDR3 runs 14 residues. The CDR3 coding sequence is TGTGCCAGCAGCTTGACGTCTGTTCAAGAGACCCAGTACTTC. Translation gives CASSLTSVQETQYF.

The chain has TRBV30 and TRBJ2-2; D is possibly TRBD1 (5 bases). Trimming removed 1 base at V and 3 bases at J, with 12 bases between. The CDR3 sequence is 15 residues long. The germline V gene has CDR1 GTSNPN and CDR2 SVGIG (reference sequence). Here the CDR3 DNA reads TGTGCCTGGAGTGACAGGTTCAGATACACCGGGGAGCTGTTTTTT. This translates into CAWSDRFRYTGELFF.

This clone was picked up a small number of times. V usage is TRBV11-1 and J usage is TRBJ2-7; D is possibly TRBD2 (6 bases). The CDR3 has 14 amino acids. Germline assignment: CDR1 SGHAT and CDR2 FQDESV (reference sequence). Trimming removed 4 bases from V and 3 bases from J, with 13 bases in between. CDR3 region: CASSYSGQGYEQYF. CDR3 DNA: TGTGCCAGCAGCTATAGCGGTCAGGGCTACGAGCAGTACTTC. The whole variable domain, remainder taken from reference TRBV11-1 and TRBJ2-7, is EAEVAQSPRYKITEKSQAVAFWCDPISGHATLYWYRQILGQGPELLVQFQDESVVDDSQLPKDRFSAERLKGVDSTLKIQPAELGDSAMYLCASSYSGQGYEQYFGPGTRLTVT.